This T cell receptor beta chain was identified during a study of cytomegalovirus exposure and HLA in healthy donors. The study, taken as a whole, reports: Rare TCR sequences dominated, though some public TCRs recurred in many donors.

The germline V and J ends were trimmed by 4 bases and 0 bases, with 11 bases remaining between them. This CDR3 has 15 residues. CDR1 and CDR2 from the germline V gene are SGHTA and FQGNSA. In regard to this clone: Its target is unknown.

Both 60 Vbeta primers and 13 Jbeta primers went into the PCR. TCRdb keeps only in-frame clones here, not all; method: immunoSEQ multiplex PCR. Here the sample spans some 120,000 clones, just under 70% being singletons. The chain uses TRBV7-2 and TRBJ2-3; unclear D gene. Sequenced material: PBMCs. This receptor was taken from a man in his thirties or forties in good health and CMV-seropositive. The DNA of the CDR3 is TGTGCCAGCAGCTGGAGACCCGGGAGCACAGATACGCAGTATTTT. Protein: CASSWRPGSTDTQYF.